Below are 32 T cell receptor beta chains sequenced from a single sample in a study of Graves' ophthalmopathy and Graves' hyperthyroidism. Researchers took RNA transcripts and amplified TCR beta CDR3 regions from them. HTBI primers served in a first-round RT-PCR, which a second-round multiplex PCR followed. TCRdb redid the calling of the multiplex PCR reads with MiXCR, one entry per CDR3 protein. Altogether about 160,000 distinct CDR3 sequences are present, approximately 38% being singletons, with the ten largest covering under 7%. Sequencing input: peripheral blood. Receptors originate from a woman aged 40 to 50 with Graves' ophthalmopathy.

The chain combines TRBV6-1 with TRBJ1-1; the D gene is possibly TRBD1 (5 bases). Trimming pared 3 bases from V and 10 bases from J, leaving 9 bases between. CDR1 and CDR2 from the germline V gene are MNHNS and SASEGT. The CDR3 covers 11 residues. CDR3 DNA sequence: TGTGCCAGCAGTGAGTGGGACGGAGCTTTCTTT. The encoded protein is CASSEWDGAFF.

The chain links TRBV7-2 to TRBJ2-5, with TRBD2 matching 10 bases. V was clipped by 6 bases and J by 4 bases; unmatched bases: 5. The CDR3 has 14 residues. The V gene's germline CDR1 is SGHTA and CDR2 FQGNSA. Here the CDR3 reads CASSQRGGLETQYF. The CDR3 DNA is TGTGCCAGCAGTCAGCGGGGGGGCTTAGAGACCCAGTACTTC.

This clonotype was counted ten times or more. This chain joins TRBV20-1 and TRBJ1-1, with D possibly being TRBD1 (6 bases). The length of the CDR3 is 12 residues. Trimming pared 5 bases from V and 3 bases from J, leaving 10 bases between. CDR1 DFQATT and CDR2 SNEGSKA come from the germline V gene (reference sequence). The CDR3 here is CSAFRGDTEAFF. In DNA, the CDR3 is TGCAGTGCTTTCAGGGGAGACACTGAAGCTTTCTTT.

This clonotype was detected only once. V is TRBV28 and J is TRBJ1-2; the D gene is possibly TRBD1 (6 bases). The germline V gene has CDR1 MDHEN and CDR2 SYDVKM. The CDR3 consists of 14 residues. V was clipped by 8 bases and J by 4 bases, with 17 bases between them. CDR3 amino acids: CASGPDSVVYGYTF. For the CDR3, the DNA is TGTGCCAGCGGGCCGGACAGTGTGGTCTATGGCTACACCTTC.

This clonotype was seen at least ten times. This chain links TRBV25-1 with TRBJ1-1; D gene ambiguous. CDR1 is MGHDK, CDR2 SYGVNS, per germline. V dropped 3 bases and J dropped 5 bases, with 13 bases sitting between them. CDR3 length: 14 amino acids. The CDR3 region is CASSDSIGLTEAFF. The CDR3 DNA reads TGTGCCAGCAGTGATAGCATTGGGTTGACTGAAGCTTTCTTT. Using reference TRBV25-1 and TRBJ1-1 for the parts outside the CDR3, the full variable domain is EADIYQTPRYLVIGTGKKITLECSQTMGHDKMYWYQQDPGMELHLIHYSYGVNSTEKGDLSSESTVSRIRTEHFPLTLESARPSHTSQYLCASSDSIGLTEAFFGQGTRLTVV.

The chain combines TRBV15 with TRBJ2-5; no clear D gene. Trimming stripped 0 bases from V and 5 bases from J, with 13 bases between. The CDR3 covers 15 residues. Germline V gives CDR1 LNHNV, CDR2 YYDKDF (reference sequence). This CDR3 reads CATSRDRTSPETQYF. The CDR3 bases are TGTGCCACCAGCAGAGATAGGACCAGCCCCGAGACCCAGTACTTC.

The gene calls are TRBV5-6 and TRBJ1-2; D not resolved. The germline gives CDR1 SGHDT, CDR2 YYEEEE. CDR3 length equals 13 residues. Trimming took off 0 bases at V and 8 bases at J, with 11 bases between the two ends. The CDR3 spells CASSLAGEWGYTF. CDR3 nucleotide sequence: TGTGCCAGCAGCTTGGCCGGGGAATGGGGCTACACCTTC.

This chain links TRBV11-2 with TRBJ2-5; 7 positions agree with TRBD1. This CDR3 comprises 13 residues. J was trimmed by 7 bases and V by 3 bases; bases with no gene match: 5. Germline V gene data show CDR1 as SGHAT and CDR2 as FQNNGV. CDR3 sequence (DNA): TGTGCCAGCAGCTTGGGAGCAGGGGGGACCCAGTACTTC. Protein product: CASSLGAGGTQYF.

This clonotype occurred many times. The V gene is TRBV10-3, the J gene TRBJ2-5; D tentatively fits TRBD1 or TRBD2 (5 bases each). The germline V gene has CDR1 ENHRY and CDR2 SYGVKD. The CDR3 is 12 amino acids. Trimming stripped 4 bases from V and 3 bases from J, with 6 bases between. The CDR3 loop is CAISGGEETQYF. CDR3 DNA sequence: TGTGCCATCAGTGGAGGGGAAGAGACCCAGTACTTC.

The CDR3 sequence: CSAKDRATGELFF. The CDR3 DNA follows: TGCAGTGCTAAGGACAGGGCCACCGGGGAGCTGTTTTTT. The chain links TRBV20-1 to TRBJ2-2, with 8 bases fitting TRBD1. Germline CDR1 reads DFQATT; CDR2 reads SNEGSKA (reference sequence). J gave up 4 bases and V 4 bases, and 2 bases lay outside the gene matches. This CDR3 region has 13 residues.

This clonotype was detected ten times or more. This chain joins TRBV5-1 and TRBJ2-5, with D maybe TRBD1 (5 bases). Trimming shortened V by 0 bases and J by 4 bases, and 10 bases separated the two germline ends. Germline V lookup: CDR1 SGHRS, CDR2 YFSETQ. The CDR3 contains 14 residues. The CDR3 DNA reads as TGCGCCAGCAGCTTGGCCGGGCAGGGAGAGACCCAGTACTTC. Its translation is CASSLAGQGETQYF.

CDR3 residues: CASSYSLRDRGLAKNIQYF. The CDR3 DNA reads as TGTGCCAGCAGTTACTCACTACGCGACAGGGGCTTAGCCAAAAACATTCAGTACTTC. V gene TRBV6-2 or TRBV6-3 combines with J gene TRBJ2-4, with 8 bases identical to TRBD1. Germline V CDR1 and CDR2: MNHEY, SVGEGT. The V and J ends lost 0 bases and 0 bases, in that order; junction bases with no gene match: 10. The CDR3 is 19 amino acids.

The rearrangement uses TRBV6-1 and TRBJ2-7, with 12 bases fitting TRBD2. V lost 7 bases to trimming and J lost 3 bases; unmatched junction nucleotides: 4. This CDR3 spans 14 amino acids. Looked up from germline, CDR1 is MNHNS and CDR2 is SASEGT. The CDR3 nucleotides are TGTGCCAGCACCAAACTAGCGGGAGGCTACGAGCAGTACTTC. Its protein product is CASTKLAGGYEQYF.

The gene calls are TRBV6-2 or TRBV6-3 and TRBJ1-1; 9 nucleotides match TRBD1. Germline values: CDR1 MNHEY, CDR2 SVGEGT. The CDR3 totals 14 residues. The V segment lost 5 bases and the J segment 4 bases; nucleotides outside the gene matches: 5. CDR3 bases: TGTGCCAGCAGTCGATCGGGACAGGGCACTGAAGCTTTCTTT. Translation gives CASSRSGQGTEAFF.

The sample holds many counts of this clonotype. The genes are TRBV29-1 and TRBJ2-5; D unresolved. CDR1 SQVTM and CDR2 ANQGSEA come from the germline V gene. The CDR3 totals 15 residues. V dropped 0 bases and J dropped 0 bases, with 11 bases sitting between them. The CDR3 DNA sequence: TGCAGCGTTGAAGATAAGTGGCCGTACCAAGAGACCCAGTACTTC. Translating it yields CSVEDKWPYQETQYF.

CDR3 residues: CASSRGTSGSIYEQYF. The DNA of the CDR3 is TGTGCCAGCAGTAGAGGGACTAGCGGGAGTATATACGAGCAGTACTTC. V is TRBV12-3 or TRBV12-4 and J is TRBJ2-7; TRBD2 matches 14 bases. The CDR3 spans 16 residues. V was clipped by 5 bases and J by 4 bases; unmatched bases: 7.

This clonotype was picked up one time. The V call is TRBV11-2, the J call TRBJ2-5; D ambiguous. This CDR3 spans 14 amino acids. V was pared by 5 bases and J by 5 bases, with 15 bases between. Germline CDR1 is SGHAT and CDR2 is FQNNGV. CDR3 sequence (DNA): TGTGCCAGCAGCCCCCGAACCAGCCCGGAGACCCAGTACTTC. Translated, it gives CASSPRTSPETQYF.

The chain has TRBV7-2 and TRBJ1-5; D gene unclear. Germline V gives CDR1 SGHTA, CDR2 FQGNSA. V lost 1 base to trimming and J lost 7 bases, with 11 bases between them. The CDR3 consists of 14 residues. CDR3 in amino acids: CASSLGRAEQPQHF. DNA of the CDR3: TGTGCCAGCAGCTTAGGAAGGGCCGAGCAGCCCCAGCATTTT. Using reference TRBV7-2 and TRBJ1-5 for the parts outside the CDR3, the full variable domain is GAGVSQSPSNKVTEKGKDVELRCDPISGHTALYWYRQSLGQGLEFLIYFQGNSAPDKSGLPSDRFSAERTGGSVSTLTIQRTQQEDSAVYLCASSLGRAEQPQHFGDGTRLSIL.

This clonotype showed up many times. The rearrangement links TRBV6-5 to TRBJ1-1, with 8 positions matching TRBD1. CDR3 size: 13 residues. Per germline, CDR1 MNHEY and CDR2 SVGAGI. Trimming at V came to 6 bases and at J to 3 bases, leaving 3 bases not matched to a gene. CDR3 coding DNA: TGTGCCAGCAGGGGACAGGACTACACTGAAGCTTTCTTT. Translated, it gives CASRGQDYTEAFF.

V is TRBV7-2 and J is TRBJ2-7, with 9 bases lining up with TRBD2. This CDR3 has 15 amino acids. V gave up 5 bases and J gave up 2 bases; unmatched junction bases: 7. Germline V CDR1 and CDR2: SGHTA, FQGNSA. This CDR3 is CASSPRGGRAYEQYF. CDR3 nucleotide sequence: TGTGCCAGCAGCCCCCGGGGCGGGAGGGCCTACGAGCAGTACTTC.

This clonotype appeared many times. The rearrangement joins TRBV27 to TRBJ2-7; TRBD1 agrees at 11 bases. Germline lookup yields CDR1 MNHEY and CDR2 SMNVEV (reference sequence). The CDR3 is made up of 15 amino acids. The V segment lost 8 bases and the J segment 5 bases; nucleotides outside the gene matches: 11. CDR3 nucleotide sequence: TGTGCCAGCCAATCCGCCGGGACAGGGGGGAACGAGCAGTACTTC. Translating it yields CASQSAGTGGNEQYF.

The J gene is TRBJ1-1, the V gene TRBV6-1; no clear D gene. Germline assignment: CDR1 MNHNS and CDR2 SASEGT. The CDR3 loop spans 14 amino acids. V lost 7 bases, J lost 5 bases, and 17 bases lay in between. CDR3 in amino acids: CASTENEDYTEAFF. As DNA, the CDR3 is TGTGCCAGCACCGAAAATGAGGATTATACTGAAGCTTTCTTT.

V usage is TRBV5-1 and J usage is TRBJ2-4; 7 bases fit TRBD1. The CDR3 sequence is 16 residues long. V shed 0 bases, J shed 2 bases, and the junction held 5 bases outside the gene matches. Germline CDR1 is SGHRS and CDR2 is YFSETQ. The CDR3, as DNA: TGCGCCAGCAGCTTGGTCCCACAGGGGCCCAAAAACATTCAGTACTTC. Amino acids: CASSLVPQGPKNIQYF.

The chain links TRBV6-2 or TRBV6-3 to TRBJ1-2, with unresolved D. This CDR3 region has 14 residues. V was shortened by 2 bases and J by 3 bases, with 10 bases between the two germline ends. Germline-derived CDR1 and CDR2 are MNHEY and SVGEGT. DNA of the CDR3: TGTGCCAGCAGTTACGAGGAGGGATACTATGGCTACACCTTC. It encodes CASSYEEGYYGYTF.

This clonotype has a count of ten or more. The CDR3 sequence: CASSGQSSYNSPLHF. The CDR3 DNA follows: TGTGCCAGCAGCGGACAGAGCTCCTATAATTCACCCCTCCACTTT. The chain links TRBV28 to TRBJ1-6, with D tentatively TRBD1 (6 bases). The CDR3 totals 15 residues. Germline V CDR1 and CDR2: MDHEN, SYDVKM. Trimming took 6 bases from V and 0 from J, leaving 9 bases between them.

Only one count was recorded for this clonotype. The V and J genes are TRBV20-1 and TRBJ1-2; 10 positions agree with TRBD1. The CDR3 spans 13 residues. CDR1 DFQATT and CDR2 SNEGSKA come from the germline V gene (reference sequence). The V gene end was trimmed by 6 bases and the J gene end by 12 bases; junction bases not matched to a gene: 13. The CDR3 DNA reads as TGCAGTGCCGAGGGGGGACAGGGGCGGTTGAACACCTTC. Its protein is CSAEGGQGRLNTF.

This rearrangement joins TRBV6-2 or TRBV6-3 to TRBJ1-1, with D maybe TRBD1 (5 bases). Germline V gene sequence: CDR1 MNHEY, CDR2 SVGEGT. Trimming shortened V by 3 bases and J by 3 bases, and 11 bases separated the two germline ends. CDR3 length equals 14 residues. CDR3 DNA: TGTGCCAGCAGTTATGAGGGAGGGGACACTGAAGCTTTCTTT. Amino acid sequence: CASSYEGGDTEAFF.

The V call is TRBV29-1, the J call TRBJ2-5, with a weak D call TRBD1 (6 bases). The CDR3 is 13 residues long. Trimming took off 6 bases at V and 0 bases at J, with 11 bases between the two ends. Germline values: CDR1 SQVTM, CDR2 ANQGSEA. The CDR3 spells CSVRGQYQETQYF. The CDR3 nucleotides read TGCAGCGTACGAGGACAGTACCAAGAGACCCAGTACTTC.

Many counts were recorded for this clonotype. The rearrangement uses TRBV6-1 and TRBJ2-7; D might be TRBD2 (7 bases). This CDR3 is 15 amino acids long. The V and J ends lost 3 bases and 7 bases respectively, with 19 bases between them. Germline CDR1 MNHNS, CDR2 SASEGT. CDR3 sequence reads: CASSEGGLTYREQYF. The CDR3 DNA is TGTGCCAGCAGTGAGGGGGGGCTTACCTATAGGGAGCAGTACTTC.

The rearrangement links TRBV6-1 to TRBJ2-5, with 8 positions matching TRBD1. V lost 3 bases to trimming and J lost 3 bases; unmatched junction nucleotides: 0. The CDR3 totals 13 residues. CDR1 is MNHNS and CDR2 is SASEGT in the germline V gene. Here the CDR3 reads CASSEGQEETQYF. Written as DNA, the CDR3 is TGTGCCAGCAGTGAGGGACAGGAAGAGACCCAGTACTTC.

The rearrangement joins TRBV6-1 to TRBJ2-5; the D is unclear. V gave up 7 bases and J gave up 0 bases, with 15 bases separating them. CDR3 length equals 15 residues. Germline values: CDR1 MNHNS, CDR2 SASEGT. The CDR3 spells CASKPLLADQETQYF. Written as DNA, the CDR3 is TGTGCCAGCAAACCACTCTTGGCGGACCAAGAGACCCAGTACTTC.

V usage is TRBV12-3 or TRBV12-4 and J usage is TRBJ2-5, with 11 bases that match TRBD2. The trim removed 2 bases at V and 0 bases at J, leaving 2 bases unmatched. The CDR3 has 16 amino acids. The CDR3 region has the DNA TGTGCCAGCAGTTTATCTAGCGGGAGGTACCAAGAGACCCAGTACTTC. Protein sequence: CASSLSSGRYQETQYF.